This is a list of T cell receptor beta chains from one sample in a study of CD8 T cells in ankylosing spondylitis. TCRdb re-called the 5' RACE reads through MiXCR, storing one row per CDR3 protein. Here the sample spans 250,000 or so distinct CDR3 sequences, around 25% being singletons. What was sequenced was blood, either unsorted or a sorted T cell fraction (not recorded which). These receptors were obtained from a male donor with ankylosing spondylitis or in good health (not recorded which). CDR3s include the opening cysteine and the closing phenylalanine or tryptophan. D genes are given only for firm matches. Rows may omit the clone size; those that give it use once, few, many or a size class.

>TRBD2|TRBV20-1|TRBJ2-1|many
CSAGGGTNEQFF
TGCAGTGCGGGCGGGGGGACCAATGAGCAGTTCTTC
>.|TRBV20-1|TRBJ2-1|few
CSARQGSGDNEQFF
TGCAGTGCTAGGCAAGGGTCTGGGGACAATGAGCAGTTCTTC
>.|TRBV30|TRBJ2-1|.
CAWSQSGPRGQFF
TGTGCCTGGAGTCAAAGTGGGCCCCGAGGGCAGTTCTTC
>TRBD2|TRBV2|TRBJ2-3|.
CASRIQRGRDTQYF
TGTGCCAGCAGGATTCAGCGGGGGCGGGATACGCAGTATTTT
>.|TRBV20-1|TRBJ1-5|many
CSARVAGREQPQHF
TGCAGTGCTAGAGTTGCAGGGCGGGAACAGCCCCAGCATTTT
>.|TRBV7-2|TRBJ2-1|.
CASSLSTGYNEQFF
TGTGCCAGCAGCTTATCCACAGGGTACAATGAGCAGTTCTTC
>.|TRBV20-1|TRBJ2-3|.
CSARDSGSITDTQYF
TGCAGTGCTAGAGATTCGGGCAGTATCACAGATACGCAGTATTTT
>TRBD1|TRBV18|TRBJ2-5|.
CASSPRTGPSETQYF
TGTGCCAGCTCACCCAGGACAGGGCCCTCGGAGACCCAGTACTTC
>.|TRBV18|TRBJ2-2|many
CASSPRRTGELFF
TGTGCCAGCTCACCGAGGCGCACCGGGGAGCTGTTTTTT
>.|TRBV29-1|TRBJ2-1|few
CSVDWINNEQFF
TGCAGCGTTGACTGGATTAACAATGAGCAGTTCTTC
>.|TRBV5-5|TRBJ2-4|.
CASSLPSGNIQYF
TGTGCCAGCAGCCTTCCGTCGGGGAACATTCAGTACTTC
>TRBD1|TRBV29-1|TRBJ1-1|many
CSVEGDSHTEAFF
TGCAGCGTTGAAGGGGACAGCCACACTGAAGCTTTCTTT
>.|TRBV20-1|TRBJ2-7|many
CSARDPKGSRSYEQYF
TGCAGTGCTAGAGATCCAAAGGGGAGTCGATCCTACGAGCAGTACTTC
>TRBD1|TRBV20-1|TRBJ1-1|many
CSAGLTGGKANTEAFF
TGCAGTGCTGGATTAACAGGGGGCAAGGCGAACACTGAAGCTTTCTTT
>.|TRBV9|TRBJ2-1|.
CASSALHNEQFF
TGTGCCAGCAGCGCCCTCCACAATGAGCAGTTCTTC
>TRBD2|TRBV20-1|TRBJ2-3|.
CSARIAGQLTDTQYF
TGCAGTGCTAGAATAGCGGGACAACTCACAGATACGCAGTATTTT
>.|TRBV7-3|TRBJ2-1|.
CASSLIVGNEQFF
TGTGCCAGCAGCTTAATTGTCGGGAATGAGCAGTTCTTC
>.|TRBV29-1|TRBJ2-1|many
CSVEGTGLDEQFF
TGCAGCGTTGAAGGAACAGGGCTCGATGAGCAGTTCTTC
>TRBD2|TRBV20-1|TRBJ2-7|many
CSARTSPSYEQYF
TGCAGTGCTAGGACTAGCCCCAGTTACGAGCAGTACTTC
>.|TRBV12-3/TRBV12-4|TRBJ1-1|many
CASSPSRVNTEAFF
TGTGCCAGCAGTCCTTCCCGGGTGAACACTGAAGCTTTCTTT
>TRBD2|TRBV7-2|TRBJ2-2|.
CASSLETSGGLPTGELFF
TGTGCCAGCAGCTTAGAGACTAGCGGGGGGCTCCCCACCGGGGAGCTGTTTTTT
>.|TRBV2|TRBJ2-5|many
CASSATRTAETQYF
TGTGCCAGCAGCGCCACTAGGACGGCCGAGACCCAGTACTTC
>TRBD1|TRBV18|TRBJ2-5|many
CASSWTGGPAAQYF
TGTGCCAGCTCATGGACAGGGGGCCCGGCGGCCCAGTACTTC
>TRBD1|TRBV20-1|TRBJ2-6|few
CSAPLGGQGTTGANVLTF
TGCAGTGCCCCCCTCGGGGGACAGGGGACTACTGGGGCCAACGTCCTGACTTTC
>.|TRBV12-3/TRBV12-4|TRBJ1-1|many
CASSPRRSEAFF
TGTGCCAGCAGTCCCCGGCGTAGTGAAGCTTTCTTT
>.|TRBV12-3/TRBV12-4|TRBJ2-3|many
CAMGGAGSTDTQYF
TGTGCCATGGGAGGAGCAGGGAGCACAGATACGCAGTATTTT
>.|TRBV29-1|TRBJ2-3|many
CSAIGQFGTDTQYF
TGCAGCGCCATAGGACAGTTCGGGACAGATACGCAGTATTTT
>.|TRBV12-3/TRBV12-4|TRBJ2-5|many
CASSLEWDQETQYF
TGTGCCAGCAGTTTAGAGTGGGACCAAGAGACCCAGTACTTC
>.|TRBV6-5|TRBJ1-6|few
CASSYSLAPRSSYNSPLHF
TGTGCCAGCAGTTACTCCCTGGCGCCAAGAAGCTCCTATAATTCACCCCTCCACTTT
>TRBD2|TRBV7-2|TRBJ2-3|many
CASSFNSGVTDTQYF
TGTGCCAGCAGCTTTAATAGCGGGGTTACAGATACGCAGTATTTT
>TRBD2|TRBV6-1|TRBJ2-7|few
CASRGLAGLYEQYF
TGTGCCAGCAGGGGACTAGCGGGCCTCTACGAGCAGTACTTC
>TRBD2|TRBV11-2|TRBJ2-3|.
CASSPRGTSGGVTDTQYF
TGTGCCAGCAGCCCGCGGGGGACTAGCGGGGGGGTAACAGATACGCAGTATTTT
>.|TRBV6-1|TRBJ1-6|many
CASRTRANSPLHF
TGTGCCAGCCGCACCAGGGCTAATTCACCCCTCCACTTT
>.|TRBV29-1|TRBJ2-7|many
CSVDEGAGYEQYF
TGCAGCGTTGATGAAGGGGCTGGCTACGAGCAGTACTTC
>.|TRBV4-1|TRBJ1-1|many
CASSSPGRFGMNTEAFF
TGCGCCAGCAGCTCTCCGGGACGGTTCGGGATGAACACTGAAGCTTTCTTT
>TRBD2|TRBV20-1|TRBJ2-3|few
CSARGTSGKYTQYF
TGCAGTGCTAGGGGGACTAGCGGGAAGTACACGCAGTATTTT
>.|TRBV5-1|TRBJ1-3|.
CASSPAGSSGNTIYF
TGCGCCAGCAGCCCGGCCGGGAGCTCTGGAAACACCATATATTTT
>.|TRBV5-1|TRBJ2-1|once
CASSLGAGDNEQFF
TGCGCCAGCAGCTTGGGAGCAGGGGACAATGAGCAGTTCTTC
>.|TRBV20-1|TRBJ1-1|.
CIAPAAGGVTEAFF
TGCATTGCCCCCGCGGCGGGTGGGGTCACTGAAGCTTTCTTT
>TRBD2|TRBV7-2|TRBJ2-1|.
CASSLDGLAGREQFF
TGTGCCAGCAGCTTAGATGGCCTAGCGGGGAGGGAGCAGTTCTTC
>.|TRBV2|TRBJ2-2|.
CASSDRVDTGELFF
TGTGCCAGCAGTGACAGGGTAGACACCGGGGAGCTGTTTTTT
>TRBD2|TRBV6-2/TRBV6-3|TRBJ2-7|.
CASRQTGGAFYEQYF
TGTGCCAGCAGGCAAACGGGGGGGGCCTTCTACGAGCAGTACTTC
>.|TRBV12-3/TRBV12-4|TRBJ2-5|many
CASARTGGIQETQYF
TGTGCCAGCGCCCGAACCGGGGGAATCCAAGAGACCCAGTACTTC
>.|TRBV6-5|TRBJ2-5|.
CASSYGQLETQYF
TGTGCCAGCAGTTACGGACAGCTAGAGACCCAGTACTTC
>TRBD1|TRBV2|TRBJ2-3|.
CASRGRGPSTDTQYF
TGTGCCAGCAGGGGCAGGGGGCCTAGCACAGATACGCAGTATTTT
>TRBD1|TRBV29-1|TRBJ2-1|many
CSVEDWTGQGNEQFF
TGCAGCGTTGAAGATTGGACGGGACAGGGTAATGAGCAGTTCTTC
>.|TRBV27|TRBJ2-3|few
CASSALGQAADTQYF
TGTGCCAGCAGTGCACTAGGCCAGGCAGCAGATACGCAGTATTTT
>.|TRBV20-1|TRBJ1-6|few
CSSSSYNSPLHF
TGCAGTTCAAGCTCCTATAATTCACCCCTCCACTTT
>.|TRBV20-1|TRBJ2-2|once
CSARVAGVGTGELFF
TGCAGTGCTAGAGTGGCAGGGGTGGGCACCGGGGAGCTGTTTTTT
>.|TRBV20-1|TRBJ2-2|.
CSAAPSDRLPTGELFF
TGCAGTGCTGCCCCCAGCGACCGACTCCCCACCGGGGAGCTGTTTTTT
>TRBD1|TRBV2|TRBJ2-7|many
CASRKGDRSYEQYF
TGTGCCAGCAGGAAGGGGGACAGGAGCTACGAGCAGTACTTC
>TRBD2|TRBV20-1|TRBJ2-3|.
CSARASSGGALDTQYF
TGCAGTGCTAGAGCTTCTAGCGGGGGGGCATTGGATACGCAGTATTTT
>TRBD1|TRBV18|TRBJ2-7|.
CASSGLTGTGSYEQYF
TGTGCCAGCTCGGGACTGACCGGGACAGGGAGCTACGAGCAGTACTTC
>TRBD1|TRBV6-1|TRBJ1-2|.
CASRRGTGEYGYTF
TGTGCCAGCAGACGAGGGACAGGGGAATATGGCTACACCTTC
>TRBD1|TRBV6-5|TRBJ2-3|.
CASSYRRGPTDTQYF
TGTGCCAGCAGTTACCGAAGGGGGCCGACAGATACGCAGTATTTT
>.|TRBV20-1|TRBJ2-7|few
CSARDLGGTAYEQYF
TGCAGTGCTAGAGATCTCGGTGGCACAGCCTACGAGCAGTACTTC
>.|TRBV28|TRBJ2-7|many
CASSLPAGGYEQYF
TGTGCCAGCAGTTTACCCGCAGGGGGGTACGAGCAGTACTTC